The source of this T cell receptor beta chain is a study of blood T cell repertoires in COVID-19. Study background: Both acute and convalescent COVID-19 samples were obtained from the United States, Italy and Spain. Nucleic acid was either cDNA or gDNA, and it came from T cells, B-cell-depleted T cells, or PBMCs.

Germline V gives CDR1 MNHEY, CDR2 SVGEGT. V lost 2 bases and J lost 0, with 7 bases in between. The CDR3 covers 14 residues. As handled by the study authors: Estimates of nucleated cell counts were drawn from the amplification of reference gene primers. Libraries were prepared by immunoSEQ multiplex PCR; TCRdb keeps only in-frame clonotypes and omits some of them. V, J and clone size were drawn from that table, and D and trimming were deduced from the DNA. Of about 140,000 clones in the sample, 80% to 90% are singletons; the top ten hold approximately 9.9%. The sample was peripheral blood. The clonotype originates from a woman of 80 years or more with acute or convalescent COVID-19. The V and J genes are TRBV6-2 or TRBV6-3 and TRBJ2-5, with TRBD2 as a possible D gene (5 bases). The DNA of the CDR3 is TGTGCCAGCAGTTACGGGAGCGACCAAGAGACCCAGTACTTC. Encoded protein: CASSYGSDQETQYF.